This entry lists 18 T cell receptor beta chains sequenced from one sample in a study of cytomegalovirus exposure and HLA in healthy donors. PCR employed 60 Vbeta and 13 Jbeta primers. Assay used: immunoSEQ multiplex PCR; TCRdb lists only in-frame clones, some missing. This repertoire shows some 150,000 clones, over 60% found once; its top ten account for 2.5% to 3.5%. The sample consisted of PBMCs. The receptors stem from a woman aged 25 to 39 in good health and CMV-seropositive.

The chain employs TRBV6-6 and TRBJ1-6; possible D gene TRBD1, 6 bases. CDR1 MNHNY and CDR2 SVGAGI come from the germline V gene (reference sequence). With 5 bases removed from V and 8 bases from J, the gap between germline ends came to 10 bases. This CDR3 spans 13 amino acids. The CDR3 loop reads CASSRDTYSPLHF. CDR3 nucleotide sequence: TGTGCCAGCAGTCGGGACACTTATTCACCCCTCCACTTT.

The chain couples TRBV5-1 to TRBJ1-2; 8 bases line up with TRBD1. J lost 4 bases, V lost 1 base, and 9 bases had no gene match. CDR1 and CDR2 (germline): SGHRS, YFSETQ. The CDR3 length is 16 residues. CDR3 nucleotide sequence: TGCGCCAGCAGCTTGTTTCCCGAGGACAGGGTCTATGGCTACACCTTC. Translation: CASSLFPEDRVYGYTF. Combining the CDR3 with reference TRBV5-1 and TRBJ1-2 gives the whole variable domain KAGVTQTPRYLIKTRGQQVTLSCSPISGHRSVSWYQQTPGQGLQFLFEYFSETQRNKGNFPGRFSGRQFSNSRSEMNVSTLELGDSALYLCASSLFPEDRVYGYTFGSGTRLTVV.

The V and J genes are TRBV5-1 and TRBJ2-7; D perhaps matches TRBD2 (6 bases). The CDR3 has 15 residues. Trimming pared 0 bases from V and 0 bases from J, leaving 10 bases between. Germline CDR1 SGHRS, CDR2 YFSETQ. CDR3 sequence (DNA): TGCGCCAGCAGCTTGGTCGGTAGCGGCTCCTACGAGCAGTACTTC. As protein: CASSLVGSGSYEQYF.

This clone appeared a single time. V and J are TRBV4-1 and TRBJ1-4; 9 bases are shared with TRBD1. With V trimmed by 2 bases and J by 8 bases, 6 bases remained unmatched. This CDR3 spans 15 amino acids. CDR1 is MGHRA, CDR2 YSYEKL, per germline. The CDR3 here is CASSQKMTGGEKLFF. In DNA form, the CDR3 reads TGCGCCAGCAGCCAAAAAATGACAGGGGGGGAAAAACTGTTTTTT.

The V call is TRBV25-1, the J call TRBJ1-2; D is ambiguous. The germline gives CDR1 MGHDK, CDR2 SYGVNS. There are 14 residues in the CDR3. V shed 1 base and J shed 7 bases, with 13 bases lying between them. CDR3 nucleotide sequence: TGTGCCAGCAGTGAATCCGGTTGGGCCGGTGGCTACACCTTC. Translated, it gives CASSESGWAGGYTF.

This clone was picked up a small number of times. The rearrangement links TRBV28 to TRBJ1-1; the D is unclear. The germline V and J ends were trimmed by 6 bases and 6 bases, with 11 bases remaining between them. This CDR3 is 12 amino acids long. Germline-derived CDR1 and CDR2 are MDHEN and SYDVKM. As DNA, the CDR3 is TGTGCCAGCAGGCCGTTAGGAGCTGAAGCTTTCTTT. The encoded protein is CASRPLGAEAFF.

The chain uses TRBV5-1 and TRBJ1-2; weak D call: TRBD1 (5 bases). In germline, CDR1 is SGHRS, CDR2 YFSETQ. The V end was cut by 2 bases, the J end by 6 bases, with 8 bases between. The CDR3 runs 12 residues. CDR3 protein: CASSFAGDGYTF. The DNA of the CDR3 is TGCGCCAGCAGCTTTGCGGGGGATGGCTACACCTTC.

This rearrangement joins TRBV7-9 to TRBJ2-5, with 8 bases fitting TRBD1. V lost 4 bases and J lost 4; bases outside the gene matches: 2. This CDR3 comprises 13 residues. Per germline, CDR1 SEHNR and CDR2 FQNEAQ (reference sequence). The CDR3 bases are TGTGCCAGCAGCTGGACAGGGTCAGAGACCCAGTACTTC. Translation: CASSWTGSETQYF.

This clone has just a few counts. The chain joins TRBV5-4 to TRBJ1-1; D call uncertain. Germline CDR1 is SGHNT and CDR2 is YYREEE (reference sequence). V was shortened by 1 base and J by 0 bases, with 10 bases between the two germline ends. The CDR3 runs 15 residues. The CDR3 nucleotides read TGTGCCAGCAGCTTGCTGGCCATCTTGAACACTGAAGCTTTCTTT. Translated, it gives CASSLLAILNTEAFF.

Comments on this clone: The junction and the germline gene differ at one end; a read error may be behind it. This chain links TRBV5-1 with TRBJ2-1; TRBD1 is a possible D gene (6 bases). CDR1 and CDR2 (germline): SGHRS, YFSETQ. This CDR3 spans 13 amino acids. The CDR3 DNA reads TGCGCCAGCAGCTCGACACAGGGAAGTGTAGACCTCTTC. It translates to CASSSTQGSVDLF.

The chain employs TRBV6-5 and TRBJ1-1; D is unclear. The CDR3 totals 13 residues. V lost 6 bases and J 8 bases, leaving 16 bases between the germline ends. CDR1 and CDR2 (germline): MNHEY, SVGAGI. CDR3 region: CASSLTSGSEAFF. The CDR3, as DNA: TGTGCCAGCAGCCTCACCTCGGGTTCCGAAGCTTTCTTT.

This chain joins TRBV6-5 and TRBJ2-1, with a possible D match to TRBD2 (5 bases). The CDR3 runs 11 residues. V gave up 2 bases and J gave up 12 bases, with 8 bases separating them. Germline V gene data show CDR1 as MNHEY and CDR2 as SVGAGI. For the CDR3, the DNA is TGTGCCAGCAGTTACGGCGGGCCGCAGTTCTTC. Protein sequence: CASSYGGPQFF.

This clone qualifies as large. The same CDR3 arises from other DNA sequences in this sample as well. J is TRBJ1-2 and V is TRBV6-1; TRBD1 matches at 7 bases. This CDR3 spans 12 amino acids. Per the germline V gene, CDR1 is MNHNS and CDR2 is SASEGT. The J segment lost 2 bases and the V segment lost 8 bases, leaving 2 bases of the junction unmatched. CDR3 sequence reads: CASETGNYGYTF. The CDR3 DNA reads as TGTGCCAGCGAGACAGGGAACTATGGCTACACCTTC.

CDR3 coding DNA: TGCAGCGTGGCGACAGGGACGGACGAGCAGTACTTC. It translates to CSVATGTDEQYF. The chain couples TRBV29-1 to TRBJ2-5; 7 nucleotides line up with TRBD1. The end of the DNA fits TRBJ2-7 better, so the J call may be wrong. Germline assignment: CDR1 SQVTM and CDR2 ANQGSEA. This CDR3 has 12 residues.

The chain is built from TRBV7-2 and TRBJ2-7; TRBD2 matches at 10 bases. Germline assignment: CDR1 SGHTA and CDR2 FQGNSA. V gave up 5 bases and J gave up 7 bases; unmatched junction bases: 8. The CDR3 is 14 residues long. The CDR3 is CASSQTSGIREQYF. As DNA, the CDR3 is TGTGCCAGCAGCCAAACTAGCGGGATTCGGGAGCAGTACTTC.

A few counts support this clone. This chain links TRBV19 with TRBJ1-1, with a weak D call TRBD1 (5 bases). Germline CDR1 LNHDA, CDR2 SQIVND (reference sequence). The CDR3 has 19 residues. Deletions cut 1 base from V and 3 bases from J, with 24 bases between. CDR3 sequence reads: CASSIVGRQGGGPDTEAFF. The DNA for the CDR3 is TGTGCCAGTAGTATAGTGGGGCGGCAGGGTGGTGGTCCGGACACTGAAGCTTTCTTT. The full variable domain, with the rest looked up from reference TRBV19 and TRBJ1-1, is DGGITQSPKYLFRKEGQNVTLSCEQNLNHDAMYWYRQDPGQGLRLIYYSQIVNDFQKGDIAEGYSVSREKKESFPLTVTSAQKNPTAFYLCASSIVGRQGGGPDTEAFFGQGTRLTVV.

The chain combines TRBV7-3 with TRBJ1-1; D remains ambiguous. This CDR3 spans 12 amino acids. The germline V gene encodes CDR1 SGHTA and CDR2 FQGTGA. V was pared by 6 bases and J by 4 bases, with 9 bases between. The CDR3 sequence is CASSQPGTEAFF. CDR3 coding DNA: TGTGCCAGCAGTCAACCGGGCACTGAAGCTTTCTTT.

This rearrangement joins TRBV5-1 to TRBJ2-5; 7 bases line up with TRBD1. This CDR3 is 14 amino acids long. Germline CDR1 SGHRS, CDR2 YFSETQ. Trimming cost V 4 bases and J 5 bases; bases outside gene matches: 8. Here the CDR3 DNA reads TGCGCCAGCAGCCAAGACAGGGAATTGGAGACCCAGTACTTC. Encoded protein: CASSQDRELETQYF.